The text below deals with one T cell receptor (beta chain). Its antigen remains undetermined. There are no base qualities to consult, and no much larger clone falls within one base. For TCRbeta CDR3 sequencing, genomic DNA was extracted from sorted cells using the QIAGEN DNeasy Blood and Tissue Kit. High-throughput TCRbeta CDR3 sequencing was carried out commercially through immunoSEQ, with PCR amplification with bias correction and internal controls included. Concerning the study's data processing: Unique productive TCRbeta sequences were defined by CDR3 nucleotide sequence when primers matched and otherwise by CDR3 amino acid sequence together with Vbeta and Jbeta genes. To correct sorting error, sequences shared between sorted populations at a frequency ratio of 2:1 or less were removed; the rest were assigned to the higher population. A sequence was defined as donor-reactive if the sequence was expanded at least 5-fold in CFSE-low cells compared with unstimulated cells and had a frequency of at least 0.01% in CFSE-low cells. Repertoire divergence was quantified by Jensen-Shannon divergence using the top 100 TCRbeta sequences ranked by frequency. For samples with multiple sequencing runs, sorting error was corrected separately for each run before the runs were pooled. TCRdb took over this immuneACCESS table, retaining in-frame rearrangements with V and J assigned. Such tables are incomplete; in checked studies, under half of the missing clones stem from an unresolved V gene, and the remainder is unexplained. The V and J calls and clone size come from that table; D and trimming were worked out from the DNA. This sample holds some 74,000 clones; 80% to 95% were observed only once. The ten most abundant clones make up 0.3% to 0.4% of the sample.

Per the publication, the time point label means: blood sample drawn before combined kidney and bone marrow transplant. Unstimulated Tregs (CD4+CD25+CD127-), CD4+ non-Tregs (CD4+CD25-), CD4 and CD8 cells were FACS-sorted from thawed PBMCs. Thawed PBMCs were rested overnight at 37 degrees C with 150 to 200 IU/ml IL-2 before Treg sorting. Patients were 4 combined kidney and bone marrow transplant recipients from the ITN036ST trial, and only these trial subjects had samples available. Healthy control blood was separated into PBMCs by Ficoll density gradient and cryopreserved, and patient PBMCs were collected both before and after transplant. CDR1 is given as MNHEY and CDR2 as SVGAGI, both from the germline V gene. The CDR3 covers 14 residues, taking in both the cysteine and the phenylalanine. Of the read, only the CDR3 DNA is kept; its 42 bases are in frame from base 1. V is pared back by 4 bases and J by 2 bases, with 12 bases lying between the germline termini.

These data belong to a study of Tregs in tolerant kidney transplant recipients (dated by TCRdb to between 2018 and 2021). General notes on the study: Related donors were used in the transplants with nonmyeloablative bone marrow transplantation, and mixed chimerism was transient in the human trials. TCRbeta sequencing was used in the study to identify donor-specific regulatory T cells before combined kidney and bone marrow transplantation, and the identified cells were then tracked after transplant.

What the authors observed across the whole study: The study was constrained by small patient numbers, and validation of the findings is required in larger populations and under other immunosuppression protocols. The most biologically relevant and donor-specific TCRbeta repertoire appeared to be identified by expanding Tregs with activated donor B cells. Biological reproducibility was not directly assessed, although technical replication error appeared to be minimal. Donor-specific Treg expansion exceeded global Treg expansion in tolerant patients, suggesting antigen-driven rather than nonspecific expansion. For some patients, the PCR primers changed as time went on, which meant samples from those patients could not be compared with one another at the nucleotide level.

The TCR was taken from a human donor who received a combined kidney and bone marrow transplant. The sequencing here drew on Tregs from blood, taken before the transplant. The chain joins TRBV6-5 to TRBJ2-7, with a tentative D gene TRBD1 over 6 matching bases. The bases read TGTGCCAGCAGTTCCGACAGGCGCACCTACGAGCAGTACTTC. The encoded protein is CASSSDRRTYEQYF.